A single sample gave rise to the 26 T cell receptor beta chains below, sequenced in a study of tumor and adjacent non-tumor tissue in lung cancer. The library came from three nested PCR rounds adapted from ARM-PCR protocols. Each CDR3 protein gets one entry after TCRdb re-called the multiplex PCR reads with MiXCR. The sample contains tens of thousands of distinct CDR3 sequences, 65% to 85% of which appear only once. No cell sorting was done before RNA was extracted from the tissue. The normal lung tissue was taken more than 3 cm from the tumor edge. Material for sequencing was distant non-tumor lung tissue. The receptors were gathered from a man aged 55 to 70 with non-small cell lung cancer.

About this clonotype itself: This may stem from a read error, because a much larger clone lies one nucleotide away. CDR3 protein: CASITPHSGRTGETQYF. CDR3 bases: TGCGCCAGCATAACTCCGCATAGCGGGAGAACAGGGGAGACCCAGTACTTC. The genes are TRBV10-1 and TRBJ2-5; TRBD2 matches at 9 bases. V shed 7 bases and J 5 bases; nucleotides not matched to a gene: 17. The germline V gene has CDR1 WNHNN and CDR2 SYGVQD (reference sequence). CDR3 size: 17 residues.

This clonotype was observed a few times. This sequence joins TRBV6-5 and TRBJ2-3; D is uncertain. The CDR3 is 11 residues long. V lost 6 bases, J lost 2 bases, and 3 bases lay in between. The germline V gene encodes CDR1 MNHEY and CDR2 SVGAGI. The CDR3 protein is CASSATDTQYF. In nucleotides, the CDR3 is TGTGCCAGCAGCGCCACAGATACGCAGTATTTT.

Note on this clonotype: At one end the junction does not follow the germline gene, possibly because of a read error. V and J are TRBV6-6 and TRBJ2-7; the D gene could be TRBD1 or TRBD2 (6 bases each). Germline CDR1 reads MNHNY; CDR2 reads SVGAGI (reference sequence). The CDR3 covers 13 residues. The CDR3 DNA follows: TGTGCCGCCTCGGGGGCGGTCTCCAACGAGCAGAACTTC. It is translated as CAASGAVSNEQNF.

The chain joins TRBV5-1 to TRBJ1-1; D gene uncertain. From germline, CDR1 is SGHRS and CDR2 YFSETQ. V gave up 3 bases and J gave up 0 bases, with 12 bases separating them. CDR3 length: 15 amino acids. CDR3 bases: TGCGCCAGCAGCTCACGGTCCGGGTTGAACACTGAAGCTTTCTTT. Translation: CASSSRSGLNTEAFF.

As concerns this clonotype: A clone one base away is much larger, so this may be a read error. This sequence joins TRBV13 and TRBJ2-1; 12 positions match TRBD2. The CDR3 spans 14 residues. CDR1 PRHDT and CDR2 FYEKMQ come from the germline V gene (reference sequence). J lost 8 bases, V lost 6 bases, and 5 bases had no gene match. The CDR3 loop reads CASRRLAGADEQFF. In nucleotides, the CDR3 is TGTGCCAGCAGACGACTAGCGGGAGCTGATGAGCAGTTCTTC.

The sample holds many counts of this clonotype. V is TRBV11-1 and J is TRBJ2-1; 11 positions match TRBD2. Germline loops: CDR1 SGHAT, CDR2 FQDESV (reference sequence). CDR3 length equals 17 residues. V lost 5 bases and J lost 2; bases outside the gene matches: 8. The CDR3 spells CASSESYSGGAYNEQFF. In nucleotides, the CDR3 is TGTGCCAGCAGCGAATCTTATAGCGGGGGGGCCTACAATGAGCAGTTCTTC.

This chain joins TRBV5-1 and TRBJ2-2; maybe TRBD1 (6 bases). V was trimmed by 7 bases and J by 1 base, leaving 14 bases between them. The CDR3 runs 15 residues. Germline-derived CDR1 and CDR2 are SGHRS and YFSETQ. The DNA of the CDR3 is TGCGCCAGCGGTTGGACAGACAAGAACACCGGGGAGCTGTTTTTT. It specifies CASGWTDKNTGELFF.

Points on this clonotype: At one end the junction does not follow the germline gene, possibly because of a read error. This chain links TRBV11-2 with TRBJ1-1; perhaps TRBD1 as D (5 bases). Germline V gene lookup returns CDR1 SGHAT and CDR2 FQNNGV. The CDR3 loop spans 14 amino acids. The CDR3 here is CAISLVVRGTEGFF. The DNA of the CDR3 is TGTGCCATCAGCTTAGTCGTGAGGGGTACTGAAGGTTTCTTT.

Sample share makes this clonotype medium-sized. The chain has TRBV20-1 and TRBJ2-3; D uncertain. Trimming stripped 5 bases from V and 2 bases from J, with 14 bases between. This CDR3 has 14 amino acids. Germline assignment: CDR1 DFQATT and CDR2 SNEGSKA (reference sequence). The DNA of the CDR3 is TGCAGTGCTTCAAGAATTGCCGACACAGATACGCAGTATTTT. Its translation is CSASRIADTDTQYF.

A remark on this clonotype: A junction boundary mismatches the germline segment, possibly from a read error. The V call is TRBV5-4, the J call TRBJ1-1, with D possibly being TRBD1 (6 bases). Germline values: CDR1 SGHNT, CDR2 YYREEE (reference sequence). The CDR3 covers 15 residues. The CDR3 sequence: CASRPPGAAGTDALF. CDR3 DNA: TGTGCCAGCAGACCACCGGGGGCGGCGGGGACTGACGCTTTATTT. The full variable domain, with the rest looked up from reference TRBV5-4 and TRBJ1-1, is ETGVTQSPTHLIKTRGQQVTLRCSSQSGHNTVSWYQQALGQGPQFIFQYYREEENGRGNFPPRFSGLQFPNYSSELNVNALELDDSALYLCASRPPGAAGTDALFGQGTRLTVV.

The chain joins TRBV20-1 to TRBJ1-5; D may match TRBD1 or TRBD2 (5 bases each). The closer fit of TRBJ2-3 to the DNA end suggests the J call may be wrong. This CDR3 has 14 residues. Germline V lookup: CDR1 DFQATT, CDR2 SNEGSKA (reference sequence). The CDR3 loop is CSAIGENSNQPQYF. The CDR3 coding sequence is TGCAGTGCTATAGGGGAGAATAGCAATCAGCCCCAGTATTTT.

Note on this clonotype: It is likely a read error, because the conserved phenylalanine at the end of the CDR3 is missing. This rearrangement joins TRBV20-1 to TRBJ2-7, with D perhaps assigned TRBD1 or TRBD2 (5 bases each). CDR1 and CDR2 (germline): DFQATT, SNEGSKA (reference sequence). The CDR3 runs to 12 residues. CDR3 sequence (DNA): TGCAATGCTTCCCCCGAGGGGTACGGGCAGTACTCC. It is translated as CNASPEGYGQYS.

Remarks on this clonotype: Because it lacks the conserved phenylalanine or tryptophan at the end, this CDR3 is likely a read error. The chain employs TRBV11-3 and TRBJ2-5; D not certain. In germline, CDR1 is SGHNT, CDR2 YENEEA. The CDR3 contains 17 residues. Trimming pared 1 base from V and 1 base from J, leaving 16 bases between. Written as DNA, the CDR3 is TGTGCCAGCAGCTTAGGGTCCATCGGAAGGTCCCAAGAGACCCAGTACTTA. This sequence encodes CASSLGSIGRSQETQYL.

The sample holds many counts of this clonotype. The rearrangement uses TRBV11-2 and TRBJ2-3, with unresolved D. From germline, CDR1 is SGHAT and CDR2 FQNNGV. V was cut by 0 bases and J by 4 bases, with 11 bases left in between. The CDR3 runs 15 residues. This chain's CDR3 is CASSLDPGTADTQYF. In DNA, the CDR3 is TGTGCCAGCAGCTTAGATCCAGGAACGGCAGATACGCAGTATTTT.

The chain combines TRBV6-2 or TRBV6-3 with TRBJ2-7, with D unclear. Trimming stripped 11 bases from V and 0 bases from J, with 14 bases between. The CDR3 runs 13 residues. Germline V CDR1 and CDR2: MNHEY, SVGEGT. In DNA form, the CDR3 reads TGTGCCGGCACTACCCCAAGCTCCTACGAGCAGTACTTC. It translates to CAGTTPSSYEQYF.

Notes on this clonotype: Compared with germline, one end of the junction differs, possibly owing to a read error. The chain is built from TRBV11-2 and TRBJ2-6; tentative D call: TRBD1 (5 bases). Germline V gene lookup returns CDR1 SGHAT and CDR2 FQNNGV. CDR3 length: 14 amino acids. CDR3 loop: CACSSISGAKVLTF. CDR3 DNA sequence: TGTGCCTGTAGTTCTATCTCTGGGGCCAAGGTCCTGACTTTC.

Concerning this clonotype: A much larger clonotype is one base distant, so this may be a read error. The CDR3 ends on some other residue instead of the conserved phenylalanine or tryptophan, so this is likely a read error. The chain carries TRBV28 and TRBJ1-2; D gene unclear. V shed 5 bases and J shed 8 bases, with 9 bases lying between them. Germline values: CDR1 MDHEN, CDR2 SYDVKM. There are 11 residues in the CDR3. For the CDR3, the DNA is TGTGCCAGCAGTGCCCTTAGGGGCTACACCCTC. The encoded protein is CASSALRGYTL.

The rearrangement joins TRBV4-1 to TRBJ2-7; TRBD2 might be the D (5 bases). V was shortened by 7 bases and J by 13 bases, with 20 bases between the two germline ends. The CDR3 extends over 12 amino acids. Germline CDR1 and CDR2: MGHRA and YSYEKL. CDR3 protein: CASNKRSYGQYF. The DNA for the CDR3 is TGCGCCAGCAATAAGCGGAGCTACGGGCAATACTTC.

This rearrangement joins TRBV11-3 to TRBJ2-3; no clear D. The V end was cut by 9 bases, the J end by 0 bases, with 13 bases between. CDR3 length: 14 residues. Germline assignment: CDR1 SGHNT and CDR2 YENEEA. The CDR3 sequence is CASSHVGSTDTQYF. The CDR3 DNA reads as TGTGCCAGTAGCCACGTAGGGAGCACAGATACGCAGTATTTT. Using reference TRBV11-3 and TRBJ2-3 for the parts outside the CDR3, the full variable domain is EAGVVQSPRYKIIEKKQPVAFWCNPISGHNTLYWYLQNLGQGPELLIRYENEEAVDDSQLPKDRFSAERLKGVDSTLKIQPAELGDSAVYLCASSHVGSTDTQYFGPGTRLTVL.

This clonotype showed up just once. Given a much more abundant clone one base away, this may be a read error. The gene calls are TRBV5-1 and TRBJ1-5; possibly TRBD1 for D (5 bases). Germline-derived CDR1 and CDR2 are SGHRS and YFSETQ. Deletions cut 8 bases from V and 0 bases from J, with 15 bases between. The length of the CDR3 is 15 residues. The CDR3 reads CARRVGPISNQPQHF. CDR3 bases: TGCGCCAGGAGGGTGGGACCGATTAGCAATCAGCCCCAGCATTTT.

Points on this clonotype: Germline and junction disagree at one end, which may indicate a read error. CDR3 coding DNA: TGTGACAGCAGCTTAACGCAGAATCTGTATGGTCGGAACACTGGAGCTTTCTTT. Translating gives CDSSLTQNLYGRNTGAFF. This chain joins TRBV11-1 and TRBJ1-1; D remains ambiguous. The CDR3 totals 18 residues. Germline CDR1 reads SGHAT; CDR2 reads FQDESV (reference sequence).

Only a few counts were recorded for this clonotype. This may arise from a read error, as a much more abundant clone is one base away. The genes are TRBV6-2 or TRBV6-3 and TRBJ2-1; 9 bases are shared with TRBD2. The CDR3 is 17 residues long. CDR1 MNHEY and CDR2 SVGEGT come from the germline V gene. The CDR3 bases are TGTACCAGCAGTTACTCGGAGACTAGCGGCTCCTACAATGAGCAGTTCTTC. This encodes CTSSYSETSGSYNEQFF.

A note on this clonotype: An end of the junction does not agree with germline; a read error may underlie this. The chain employs TRBV5-5 and TRBJ2-5, with D hard to call. Germline V lookup: CDR1 SGHKS, CDR2 YYEKEE (reference sequence). The CDR3 has 14 amino acids. The CDR3 is CASGRDPYHETQYF. The CDR3 nucleotides read TGTGCCAGCGGCAGAGACCCTTACCACGAGACCCAGTACTTC.

About this clonotype: With a much larger clone just one base away, this may be a read error. The V call is TRBV29-1, the J call TRBJ1-1; weak D call: TRBD1 (5 bases). V lost 7 bases and J lost 1, with 10 bases in between. Per the germline V gene, CDR1 is SQVTM and CDR2 is ANQGSEA. This CDR3 is built from 12 residues. For the CDR3, the DNA is TGCAGCGGCGTGGACAAGAACACTGAAGCTTTCTTT. This encodes CSGVDKNTEAFF. The full variable domain, rest sourced from reference TRBV29-1 and TRBJ1-1, is SAVISQKPSRDICQRGTSLTIQCQVDSQVTMMFWYRQQPGQSLTLIATANQGSEATYESGFVIDKFPISRPNLTFSTLTVSNMSPEDSSIYLCSGVDKNTEAFFGQGTRLTVV.

For this clonotype: The conserved final phenylalanine or tryptophan is absent from the CDR3, which likely points to a read error. J is TRBJ2-3 and V is TRBV11-3, with TRBD1 matching 7 bases. The CDR3 spans 13 residues. Germline V gene sequence: CDR1 SGHNT, CDR2 YENEEA. Trimming at V came to 5 bases and at J to 4 bases, leaving 3 bases not matched to a gene. The CDR3 bases are TGTGCCAGCAGCACTCAGGGGGCAGATACGCAGTATTAT. Translated: CASSTQGADTQYY.

This chain links TRBV11-2 with TRBJ2-6; D possibly uses TRBD1 or TRBD2 (6 bases each). This CDR3 region has 14 residues. CDR1 SGHAT and CDR2 FQNNGV come from the germline V gene. Trimming shortened V by 6 bases and J by 16 bases, and 22 bases separated the two germline ends. Written as DNA, the CDR3 is TGTGCCAGCAGTTCTATCTCGGGGGCCAACGCTCTGACTTTC. Protein sequence: CASSSISGANALTF.